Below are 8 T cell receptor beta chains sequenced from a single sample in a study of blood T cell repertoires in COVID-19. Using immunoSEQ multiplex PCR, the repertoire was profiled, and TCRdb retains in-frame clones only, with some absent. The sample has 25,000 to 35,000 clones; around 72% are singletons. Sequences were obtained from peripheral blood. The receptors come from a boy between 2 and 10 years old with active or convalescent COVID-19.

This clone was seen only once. The CDR3 region has the DNA TGTGCCAGCAGCTTGGCGACAGGAAACATTCAGTACTTC. Protein product: CASSLATGNIQYF. The chain employs TRBV7-9 and TRBJ2-4, with a possible D match to TRBD1 (6 bases). V lost 3 bases and J 6 bases, leaving 9 bases between the germline ends. The CDR3 sequence is 13 residues long. CDR1 and CDR2 (germline): SEHNR, FQNEAQ (reference sequence).

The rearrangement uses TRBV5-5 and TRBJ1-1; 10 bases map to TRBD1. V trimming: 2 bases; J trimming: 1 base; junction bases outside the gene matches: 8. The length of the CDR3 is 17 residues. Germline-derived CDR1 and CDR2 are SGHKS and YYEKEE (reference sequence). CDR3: CASSFGDRGLWNTEAFF. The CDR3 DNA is TGTGCCAGCAGCTTTGGTGACAGGGGGCTATGGAACACTGAAGCTTTCTTT.

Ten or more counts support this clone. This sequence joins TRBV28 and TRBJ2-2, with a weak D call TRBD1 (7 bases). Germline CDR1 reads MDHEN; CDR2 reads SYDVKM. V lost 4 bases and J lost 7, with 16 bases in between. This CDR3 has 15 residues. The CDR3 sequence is CASSWAGGSIGELFF. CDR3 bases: TGTGCCAGCAGTTGGGCAGGGGGGAGCATCGGGGAGCTGTTTTTT. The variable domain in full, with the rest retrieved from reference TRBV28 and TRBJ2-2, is DVKVTQSSRYLVKRTGEKVFLECVQDMDHENMFWYRQDPGLGLRLIYFSYDVKMKEKGDIPEGYSVSREKKERFSLILESASTNQTSMYLCASSWAGGSIGELFFGEGSRLTVL.

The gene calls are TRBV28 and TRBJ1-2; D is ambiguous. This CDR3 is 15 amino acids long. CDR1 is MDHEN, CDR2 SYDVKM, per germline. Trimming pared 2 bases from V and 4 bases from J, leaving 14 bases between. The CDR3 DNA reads TGTGCCAGCAGTTTACTCAGAGGAAGTATCTATGGCTACACCTTC. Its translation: CASSLLRGSIYGYTF.

CDR3 nucleotide sequence: TGTGCCTGGAGTGCCGTCCCGGGACTAGCGGTTGGGGCCCCCGAGAGCTCCTACAATGAGCAGTTCTTC. The encoded protein is CAWSAVPGLAVGAPESSYNEQFF. The gene calls are TRBV30 and TRBJ2-1; 11 positions agree with TRBD2. Trimming cost V 1 base and J 0 bases; bases outside gene matches: 23. Per the germline V gene, CDR1 is GTSNPN and CDR2 is SVGIG (reference sequence). This CDR3 contains 23 residues.

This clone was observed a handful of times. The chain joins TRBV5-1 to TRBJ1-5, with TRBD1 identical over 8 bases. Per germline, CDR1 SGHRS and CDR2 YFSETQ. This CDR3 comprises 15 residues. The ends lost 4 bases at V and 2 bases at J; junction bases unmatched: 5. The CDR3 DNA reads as TGCGCCAGCAGCCGGTCGGGACAGGGCAATCAGCCCCAGCATTTT. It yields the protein CASSRSGQGNQPQHF. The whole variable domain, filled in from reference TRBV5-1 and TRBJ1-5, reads KAGVTQTPRYLIKTRGQQVTLSCSPISGHRSVSWYQQTPGQGLQFLFEYFSETQRNKGNFPGRFSGRQFSNSRSEMNVSTLELGDSALYLCASSRSGQGNQPQHFGDGTRLSIL.

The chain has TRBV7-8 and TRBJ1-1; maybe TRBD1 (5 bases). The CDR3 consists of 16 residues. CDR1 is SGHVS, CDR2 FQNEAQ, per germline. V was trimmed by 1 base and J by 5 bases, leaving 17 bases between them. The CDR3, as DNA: TGTGCCAGCAGCTTAGTTGGAGGGGCACGGGGGACTGAAGCTTTCTTT. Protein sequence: CASSLVGGARGTEAFF.

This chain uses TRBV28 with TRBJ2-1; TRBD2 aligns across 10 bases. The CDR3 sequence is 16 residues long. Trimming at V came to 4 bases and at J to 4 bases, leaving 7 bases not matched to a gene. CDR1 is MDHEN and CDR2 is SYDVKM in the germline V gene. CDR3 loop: CASSSRTSGRYNEQFF. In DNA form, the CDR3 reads TGTGCCAGCAGTTCCCGGACTAGCGGCCGATACAATGAGCAGTTCTTC.